This T cell receptor (beta chain) was recovered during a study of neurological immune-mediated disorders. The germline CDR1 and CDR2 sequences are SGHTA and FQGNSA. The V and J ends lost 1 base and 4 bases respectively, with 13 bases between them. This CDR3 comprises 15 residues. Each CDR3 protein gets one entry after TCRdb re-called the 5' RACE reads with MiXCR. The sample has about 48,000 distinct CDR3 sequences, under 2% seen once. This clonotype showed up many times. The rearrangement links TRBV7-2 to TRBJ1-1; D is possibly TRBD1 (6 bases). The sequence derives from a woman aged 40 to 50 with multiple sclerosis. Sequenced material: PBMCs. In DNA, the CDR3 is TGTGCCAGCAGCTTAGTAAGTGGGACATCCACTGAAGCTTTCTTT. Translating it yields CASSLVSGTSTEAFF.